One and the same sample provided the 17 T cell receptor beta chains below, sequenced in a study of T cells in Graves' hyperthyroidism and ophthalmopathy. Amplification of TCR beta CDR3 regions was performed using RNA transcripts as template. The study used the HTBI primer set for a first-round RT-PCR of the TCR CDR3. TCRdb reprocessed the multiplex PCR reads via MiXCR and lists one record per CDR3 protein. The sample has some 370,000 distinct CDR3 sequences, around 15% seen once; the top ten hold over 25%. The sequencing sample was made of blood. All receptors come from a middle-aged man with Graves' ophthalmopathy.

This clonotype was counted a few times. The germline gene is not matched at one end of the junction; a read error may be the cause. The rearrangement links TRBV12-3 or TRBV12-4 to TRBJ2-1; 15 bases line up with TRBD2. The CDR3 runs to 17 residues. In nucleotides, the CDR3 is TGTGCCGGCAGAGCTGGACTAGCGGGAGGGCCTCTGGATGAGCAGTTCTTC. This translates into CAGRAGLAGGPLDEQFF.

At least ten counts were recorded for this clonotype. The CDR3 region has the DNA TGTGCCAGCAGTGAAGGACACCGGGACAGCAACACCGGGGAGCTGTTTTTT. As protein: CASSEGHRDSNTGELFF. V is TRBV2 and J is TRBJ2-2; TRBD1 matches at 7 bases. The CDR3 totals 17 residues. Trimming at V came to 1 base and at J to 2 bases, leaving 7 bases not matched to a gene. The germline V gene encodes CDR1 SNHLY and CDR2 FYNNEI.

In this sample, this clonotype turned up many times. This chain joins TRBV20-1 and TRBJ2-1, with TRBD2 matching over 9 bases. The CDR3 is 15 amino acids. V shed 1 base, J shed 5 bases, and the junction held 6 bases outside the gene matches. Germline assignment: CDR1 DFQATT and CDR2 SNEGSKA (reference sequence). The DNA of the CDR3 is TGCAGTGCTAGAGGGCTAGCGGGGAACAACAATGAGCAGTTCTTC. It is translated as CSARGLAGNNNEQFF.

The J gene is TRBJ1-2, the V gene TRBV27; TRBD1 aligns across 11 bases. J was trimmed by 7 bases and V by 6 bases; bases with no gene match: 10. The germline V gene has CDR1 MNHEY and CDR2 SMNVEV (reference sequence). This CDR3 has 15 amino acids. The CDR3: CASSPRGQGAFGYTF. The CDR3 nucleotides are TGTGCCAGCAGCCCTCGAGGACAGGGGGCTTTTGGCTACACCTTC.

This clonotype turned up a few times. The rearrangement joins TRBV7-9 to TRBJ1-3; D gene uncertain. Deletions cut 6 bases from V and 2 bases from J, with 8 bases between. This CDR3 region has 13 residues. CDR1 is SEHNR, CDR2 FQNEAQ, per germline (reference sequence). The CDR3 here is CASREFAGNTIYF. The CDR3 nucleotides are TGTGCCAGCAGGGAGTTCGCTGGAAACACCATATATTTT.

The CDR3 DNA sequence: TGTGCCAGCAGCTCAGCAGGGACTAGCGGGAGTGGGAACATTCAGTACTTC. This codes for CASSSAGTSGSGNIQYF. V is TRBV7-9 and J is TRBJ2-4; TRBD2 matches 14 bases. Looked up from germline, CDR1 is SEHNR and CDR2 is FQNEAQ (reference sequence). CDR3 length: 17 amino acids. V shed 4 bases and J 7 bases; nucleotides not matched to a gene: 9.

The chain uses TRBV29-1 and TRBJ2-1; D possibly corresponds to TRBD2 (5 bases). Germline V CDR1 and CDR2: SQVTM, ANQGSEA. Deletions cut 0 bases from V and 15 bases from J, with 21 bases between. This CDR3 contains 14 residues. The CDR3 here is CSVEDSSFRDRRFF. As DNA, the CDR3 is TGCAGCGTTGAAGATTCCTCTTTCCGGGATCGTCGGTTCTTC.

The chain is built from TRBV7-2 and TRBJ2-5; TRBD2 agrees at 9 bases. This CDR3 region has 18 residues. J lost 1 base, V lost 4 bases, and 13 bases had no gene match. Germline V gene data show CDR1 as SGHTA and CDR2 as FQGNSA. The CDR3 DNA follows: TGTGCCAGCAGCTCTGGGTCCCTAGCGGGGTCTATCCAAGAGACCCAGTACTTC. This codes for CASSSGSLAGSIQETQYF. The full variable domain, rest sourced from reference TRBV7-2 and TRBJ2-5, is GAGVSQSPSNKVTEKGKDVELRCDPISGHTALYWYRQSLGQGLEFLIYFQGNSAPDKSGLPSDRFSAERTGGSVSTLTIQRTQQEDSAVYLCASSSGSLAGSIQETQYFGPGTRLLVL.

This clonotype has only a few counts. V and J are TRBV6-1 and TRBJ2-2; D is ambiguous. The CDR3 is 13 residues long. V was cut by 2 bases and J by 6 bases, with 7 bases left in between. From germline, CDR1 is MNHNS and CDR2 SASEGT. The CDR3 spells CASSESLSGELFF. CDR3 nucleotides: TGTGCCAGCAGTGAAAGTCTGTCCGGGGAGCTGTTTTTT.

This clonotype was detected a few times. The chain couples TRBV2 to TRBJ1-3; TRBD1 might be the D (5 bases). This CDR3 has 14 residues. Germline loops: CDR1 SNHLY, CDR2 FYNNEI. The V end was cut by 3 bases, the J end by 7 bases, with 13 bases between. The CDR3 DNA follows: TGTGCCAGCAGTGACGGACACTCCGGCAACACCATATATTTT. Its protein is CASSDGHSGNTIYF.

This clonotype was detected ten times or more. This rearrangement joins TRBV6-6 to TRBJ2-7; TRBD2 agrees at 8 bases. V lost 0 bases to trimming and J lost 2 bases; unmatched junction nucleotides: 3. This CDR3 spans 15 amino acids. Germline CDR1 reads MNHNY; CDR2 reads SVGAGI (reference sequence). DNA of the CDR3: TGTGCCAGCAGTTACTCTACTAGCGGAGCCTACGAGCAGTACTTC. The encoded protein is CASSYSTSGAYEQYF.

This clonotype has ten or more counts. The chain links TRBV27 to TRBJ2-1; 7 bases align to TRBD2. Germline V gives CDR1 MNHEY, CDR2 SMNVEV (reference sequence). Losses at the gene ends were 7 bases for V and 3 bases for J; bases not matched to a gene: 9. The CDR3 consists of 15 residues. CDR3 sequence: CASNRESGNYNEQFF. CDR3 bases: TGTGCCAGCAACCGTGAAAGCGGGAACTACAATGAGCAGTTCTTC.

This clonotype showed up many times. The genes are TRBV7-9 and TRBJ1-2; possibly TRBD1 for D (5 bases). This CDR3 comprises 14 residues. Germline values: CDR1 SEHNR, CDR2 FQNEAQ (reference sequence). Trimming took off 5 bases at V and 2 bases at J, with 12 bases between the two ends. The CDR3 nucleotides are TGTGCCAGCAGCAAGCTGGACAAAAACTATGGCTACACCTTC. It translates to CASSKLDKNYGYTF.

This clonotype was recorded many times. The chain carries TRBV20-1 and TRBJ2-7; 8 bases align to TRBD2. The CDR3 sequence is 15 residues long. The V segment lost 6 bases and the J segment 2 bases; nucleotides outside the gene matches: 12. Germline V gene sequence: CDR1 DFQATT, CDR2 SNEGSKA (reference sequence). The CDR3 protein is CSALTTSGYTYEQYF. The CDR3 nucleotides read TGCAGTGCCCTAACAACTAGCGGTTATACCTACGAGCAGTACTTC.

This clonotype was seen a handful of times. This chain connects TRBV5-1 to TRBJ2-7; TRBD1 matches 7 bases. CDR1 is SGHRS, CDR2 YFSETQ, per germline. This CDR3 is 14 amino acids long. With 4 bases clipped from V and 4 bases from J, the junction kept 8 bases outside the gene matches. As DNA, the CDR3 is TGCGCCAGCAGCCCACTGGGACAGCCTTACGAGCAGTACTTC. Encoded protein: CASSPLGQPYEQYF.

The J gene is TRBJ2-5, the V gene TRBV20-1; 8 nucleotides line up with TRBD2. This CDR3 region has 15 residues. Unmatched junction bases numbered 19, after V lost 7 bases and J lost 9 bases. CDR1 DFQATT and CDR2 SNEGSKA come from the germline V gene (reference sequence). CDR3 nucleotide sequence: TGCAGTGTTATCGACGGACGGGAGGGGACGGAGTCCCAGTACTTC. It specifies CSVIDGREGTESQYF.

In its sample, this clonotype was seen many times. The genes are TRBV6-1 and TRBJ2-7; TRBD1 or TRBD2 may be the D gene (5 bases each). The CDR3 contains 14 residues. The germline gives CDR1 MNHNS, CDR2 SASEGT. V was cut by 7 bases and J by 5 bases, with 18 bases left in between. The CDR3 nucleotides read TGTGCCAGCACCGGGGCAGGGTTCACAAACGAGCAGTACTTC. Translation gives CASTGAGFTNEQYF.